This entry lists 13 T cell receptor beta chains sequenced from one sample in a study of blood T cell repertoires in COVID-19. The data were produced by immunoSEQ multiplex PCR, yet TCRdb's version contains in-frame clones alone and is incomplete. This table holds about 260,000 clones, just under 85% found once. Specimen: peripheral blood. These receptor sequences come from a woman at least 80 years old with acute or convalescent COVID-19.

The rearrangement joins TRBV7-9 to TRBJ2-3, with 10 bases fitting TRBD2. V lost 2 bases, J lost 2 bases, and 4 bases stayed unmatched. Germline V gene data show CDR1 as SEHNR and CDR2 as FQNEAQ (reference sequence). The CDR3 spans 16 residues. The CDR3 DNA is TGTGCCAGCAGCTTACTTAGCGGGGGGCTCACAGATACGCAGTATTTT. The encoded protein is CASSLLSGGLTDTQYF.

The chain carries TRBV3-1 (or the pseudogene TRBV3-2) and TRBJ2-7, with a possible D match to TRBD1 (6 bases). The CDR3 contains 13 residues. The germline V gene has CDR1 LGHDT and CDR2 YNNKEL (reference sequence). V lost 0 bases, J lost 7 bases, and 10 bases lay in between. CDR3 in DNA: TGTGCCAGCAGCCAAGATCCAGGGACAGAGCAGTACTTC. Encoded protein: CASSQDPGTEQYF.

This clone turned up a few times. The chain has TRBV7-9 and TRBJ2-7, with TRBD1 identical over 10 bases. V gave up 4 bases and J gave up 4 bases; unmatched junction bases: 10. This CDR3 is 16 amino acids long. Germline assignment: CDR1 SEHNR and CDR2 FQNEAQ (reference sequence). The CDR3 nucleotides are TGTGCCAGCAGCTCGACGACGGGACAGGGGATATACGAGCAGTACTTC. It codes for CASSSTTGQGIYEQYF.

This sequence joins TRBV7-2 and TRBJ1-2, with TRBD1 identical over 7 bases. The CDR3 is 15 amino acids. CDR1 SGHTA and CDR2 FQGNSA come from the germline V gene. Trimming removed 5 bases from V and 6 bases from J; junction bases left unmatched: 12. The CDR3 region has the DNA TGTGCCAGCAGCCCCATACGGGAGACAGGGCATGGCTACACCTTC. This sequence encodes CASSPIRETGHGYTF.

The chain links TRBV30 to TRBJ2-5; D remains ambiguous. The ends were cut back, 1 base at V and 5 bases at J, with 11 bases in the middle. This CDR3 is built from 13 residues. Per germline, CDR1 GTSNPN and CDR2 SVGIG (reference sequence). CDR3 in amino acids: CAWSARPGETQYF. CDR3 nucleotides: TGTGCCTGGAGTGCCCGCCCCGGGGAGACCCAGTACTTC.

V is TRBV6-5 and J is TRBJ1-1; D ambiguous. There are 15 residues in the CDR3. Germline V lookup: CDR1 MNHEY, CDR2 SVGAGI. V was pared by 4 bases and J by 0 bases, with 12 bases between. Here the CDR3 reads CASSSPTNMNTEAFF. CDR3 nucleotides: TGTGCCAGCAGTTCACCGACAAACATGAACACTGAAGCTTTCTTT.

This chain connects TRBV7-2 to TRBJ2-7; D possibly corresponds to TRBD1 (6 bases). Germline V gene sequence: CDR1 SGHTA, CDR2 FQGNSA. The CDR3 extends over 15 amino acids. Trimming took off 6 bases at V and 2 bases at J, with 17 bases between the two ends. CDR3 sequence: CASRAGTSDPYEQYF. CDR3 in DNA: TGTGCCAGCAGGGCCGGGACATCTGACCCCTACGAGCAGTACTTC.

The chain links TRBV6-5 to TRBJ1-2; no clear D gene. Germline V lookup: CDR1 MNHEY, CDR2 SVGAGI. V dropped 4 bases and J dropped 8 bases, with 17 bases sitting between them. The CDR3 is made up of 14 amino acids. In DNA form, the CDR3 reads TGTGCCAGCAGTTCCTGGACCGATTCGGGGGGCTACACCTTC. It yields the protein CASSSWTDSGGYTF.

Concerning this clone itself: At the DNA level, this CDR3 is encoded by other sequences in the same sample as well. The gene calls are TRBV4-1 and TRBJ1-5; 11 bases fit TRBD1. The germline V gene encodes CDR1 MGHRA and CDR2 YSYEKL. This CDR3 contains 16 residues. Trimming took 2 bases from V and 4 from J; bases not matched to a gene: 4. DNA of the CDR3: TGCGCCAGCAGCCAACCCGGGACAGGGGGGAATCAGCCCCAGCATTTT. It codes for CASSQPGTGGNQPQHF.

This chain connects TRBV6-5 to TRBJ2-4; maybe TRBD2 (5 bases). Germline V gives CDR1 MNHEY, CDR2 SVGAGI. V was pared by 6 bases and J by 5 bases, with 14 bases between. The CDR3 covers 14 residues. In DNA form, the CDR3 reads TGTGCCAGCAGGTCGGGCGGGTACGAAAACATTCAGTACTTC. This codes for CASRSGGYENIQYF.

This clone was detected a few times. V is TRBV3-1 (or the pseudogene TRBV3-2) and J is TRBJ2-2; D is unclear. Germline V lookup: CDR1 LGHDT, CDR2 YNNKEL (reference sequence). Trimming removed 1 base at V and 6 bases at J, with 3 bases between. The CDR3 extends over 12 amino acids. DNA of the CDR3: TGTGCCAGCAGCCAAGTCGCCGGGGAGCTGTTTTTT. The encoded protein is CASSQVAGELFF.

The chain uses TRBV13 and TRBJ2-5, with 10 bases that match TRBD2. CDR3 size: 16 residues. The ends lost 5 bases at V and 0 bases at J; junction bases unmatched: 6. CDR1 is PRHDT, CDR2 FYEKMQ, per germline (reference sequence). For the CDR3, the DNA is TGTGCCAGCAGCAGGATTAGCGGGGGGTACCAAGAGACCCAGTACTTC. It is translated as CASSRISGGYQETQYF.

As for this clone: In the same sample, other DNA sequences code for this CDR3. This chain links TRBV9 with TRBJ1-6; D remains ambiguous. This CDR3 has 13 residues. The germline V gene has CDR1 SGDLS and CDR2 YYNGEE. V lost 5 bases and J 9 bases, leaving 12 bases between the germline ends. This CDR3 is CASSPGRGSPLHF. CDR3 coding DNA: TGTGCCAGCAGTCCAGGTCGGGGTTCACCCCTCCACTTT.